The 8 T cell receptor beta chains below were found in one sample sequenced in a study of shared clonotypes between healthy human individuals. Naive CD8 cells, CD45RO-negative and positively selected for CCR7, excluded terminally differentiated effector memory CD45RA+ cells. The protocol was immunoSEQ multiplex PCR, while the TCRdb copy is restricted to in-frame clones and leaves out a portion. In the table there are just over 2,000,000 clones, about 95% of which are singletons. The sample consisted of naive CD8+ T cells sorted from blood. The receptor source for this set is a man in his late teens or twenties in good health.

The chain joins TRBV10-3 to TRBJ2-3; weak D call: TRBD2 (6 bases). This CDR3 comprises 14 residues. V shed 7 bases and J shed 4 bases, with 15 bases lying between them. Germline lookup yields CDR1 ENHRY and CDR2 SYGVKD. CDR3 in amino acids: CAITASVRADTQYF. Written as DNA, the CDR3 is TGTGCCATCACTGCTAGCGTGCGGGCAGATACGCAGTATTTT.

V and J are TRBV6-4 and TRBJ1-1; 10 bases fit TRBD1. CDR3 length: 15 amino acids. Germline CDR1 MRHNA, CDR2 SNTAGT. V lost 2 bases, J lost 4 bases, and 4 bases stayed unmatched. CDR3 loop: CASSDRGQGVTEAFF. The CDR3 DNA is TGTGCCAGCAGTGACCGCGGACAGGGGGTCACTGAAGCTTTCTTT.

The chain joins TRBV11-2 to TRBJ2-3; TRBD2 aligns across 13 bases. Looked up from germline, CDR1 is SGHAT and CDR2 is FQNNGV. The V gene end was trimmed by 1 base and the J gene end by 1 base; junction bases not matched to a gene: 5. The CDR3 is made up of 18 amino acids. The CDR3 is CASSLAGTSGIGTDTQYF. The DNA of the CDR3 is TGTGCCAGCAGCTTAGCAGGGACTAGCGGGATTGGCACAGATACGCAGTATTTT.

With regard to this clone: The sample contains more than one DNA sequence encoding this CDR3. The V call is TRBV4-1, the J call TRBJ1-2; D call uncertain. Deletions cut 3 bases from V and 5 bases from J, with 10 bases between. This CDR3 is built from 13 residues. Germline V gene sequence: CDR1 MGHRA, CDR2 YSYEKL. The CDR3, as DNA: TGCGCCAGCAGCCAGGGAGGGCCTTATGGCTACACCTTC. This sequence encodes CASSQGGPYGYTF.

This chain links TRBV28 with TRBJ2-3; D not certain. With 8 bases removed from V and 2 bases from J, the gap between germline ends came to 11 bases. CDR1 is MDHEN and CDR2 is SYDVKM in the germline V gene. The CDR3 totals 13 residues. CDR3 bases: TGTGCCAGCGTCCTGGGGATCACAGATACGCAGTATTTT. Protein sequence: CASVLGITDTQYF.

CDR3 protein: CASSPIGYDRGTPGANVLTF. In nucleotides, the CDR3 is TGTGCCAGCAGCCCAATAGGGTACGACAGAGGTACCCCTGGGGCCAACGTCCTGACTTTC. The V and J genes are TRBV14 and TRBJ2-6, with a possible D match to TRBD1 (5 bases). Germline CDR1 and CDR2: SGHDN and FVKESK. This CDR3 is built from 20 residues. Trimming left V 4 bases short and J 2 bases short, with 24 bases between.

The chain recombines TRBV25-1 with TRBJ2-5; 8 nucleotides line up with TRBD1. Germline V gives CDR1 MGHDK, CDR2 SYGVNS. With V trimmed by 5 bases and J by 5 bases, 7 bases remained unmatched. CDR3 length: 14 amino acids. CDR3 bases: TGTGCCAGCAGTACACGGACAGGGTTGGAGACCCAGTACTTC. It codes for CASSTRTGLETQYF.

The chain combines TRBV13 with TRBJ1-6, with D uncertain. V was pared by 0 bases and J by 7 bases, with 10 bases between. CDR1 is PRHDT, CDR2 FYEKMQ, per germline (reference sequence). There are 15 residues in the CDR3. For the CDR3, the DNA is TGTGCCAGCAGCTTAGGAGTGGCCCACAATTCACCCCTCCACTTT. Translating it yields CASSLGVAHNSPLHF. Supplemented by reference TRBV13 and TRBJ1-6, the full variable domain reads AAGVIQSPRHLIKEKRETATLKCYPIPRHDTVYWYQQGPGQDPQFLISFYEKMQSDKGSIPDRFSAQQFSDYHSELNMSSLELGDSALYFCASSLGVAHNSPLHFGNGTRLTVT.